The source of this T cell receptor beta chain is a study of cytomegalovirus exposure and HLA in healthy donors. Separate from the roughly 730-subject first cohort, the 120-subject validation cohort was the one that the donors belonged to. Clones were read by immunoSEQ multiplex PCR, and TCRdb kept only the in-frame ones, dropping some. The repertoire holds around 61,000 clones, with more than 80% as singletons. The CDR3 length is 14 residues. CDR1 is SGDLS and CDR2 is YYNGEE in the germline V gene. V lost 6 bases and J 0 bases, leaving 12 bases between the germline ends. V and J are TRBV9 and TRBJ1-1, with D unresolved. Sequencing was done on a sample of PBMCs. This clonotype was sampled from a man between 18 and 35 years old in good health and CMV-seronegative. The CDR3 is CASTKTSMNTEAFF. In DNA, the CDR3 is TGTGCCAGCACCAAGACAAGCATGAACACTGAAGCTTTCTTT.